Reported below is one TCR beta chain. Its matching antigen is unknown. TCR beta VDJ combinations and CDR3 sequences were profiled from genomic DNA. TCRdb fed the reads into MiXCR, producing one record per CDR3 protein. The table lists 100,000 to 150,000 distinct CDR3 sequences, about 43% of them singletons. V lost 8 bases and J 2 bases, leaving 18 bases between the germline ends. Germline V lookup: CDR1 SEHNR, CDR2 FQNEAQ (reference sequence). CDR3 size: 15 residues. This specimen comes from a study of CD8+CD57+ T cells in acquired aplastic anemia. The study's findings and limits: Patients showed no significant difference from controls in CD8+ Simpson's diversity. Roughly 31 was the count of CD8+ CDR3 sequences that patients shared with controls.

Sequenced patients had shown CD8+CD57+ cell expansion by flow cytometry. Patients were untreated when blood was sampled. The sample comprised sorted CD4+, CD8+, or CD8+CD57+ T cells (not recorded which) from PBMCs. The TCR originated in a human donor with aplastic anemia. This chain links TRBV7-9 with TRBJ1-1, with D possibly matching TRBD1 (5 bases). DNA of the CDR3: TGTGCCAGCCCCCATCCAGGACACCCTAACACTGAAGCTTTCTTT. This encodes CASPHPGHPNTEAFF.